These 10 T cell receptor beta chains came from one sample sequenced in a study of identical twins. A single record per CDR3 protein comes from TCRdb applying MiXCR to the 5' RACE reads. The data hold approximately 410,000 distinct CDR3 sequences, with about 18% observed a single time. The source material was naive T cells sorted from blood. The receptor set was obtained from a man aged 50 to 59 in good health.

This clonotype was found many times. The chain carries TRBV12-3 or TRBV12-4 and TRBJ2-1, with TRBD2 matching over 8 bases. The junction had 13 bases not matched to a gene; V was cut back by 7 bases and J by 8 bases. CDR3 length: 15 amino acids. This CDR3 is CASTSQGTRVYEQFF. CDR3 DNA: TGTGCCAGCACCTCCCAGGGGACTAGAGTCTATGAGCAGTTCTTC.

This clonotype was recorded a few times. The rearrangement joins TRBV20-1 to TRBJ2-7, with a tentative D call TRBD2 (6 bases). The CDR3 loop spans 13 amino acids. The V and J ends lost 3 bases and 3 bases respectively, with 12 bases between them. Germline assignment: CDR1 DFQATT and CDR2 SNEGSKA (reference sequence). DNA for the CDR3: TGCAGTGCTAGGTCCAGCGGGCACTACGAGCAGTACTTC. Translated, it gives CSARSSGHYEQYF.

V usage is TRBV9 and J usage is TRBJ2-3; D unclear. V lost 0 bases to trimming and J lost 2 bases, with 13 bases between them. There are 16 residues in the CDR3. Germline lookup yields CDR1 SGDLS and CDR2 YYNGEE. The CDR3 region is CASSVAFSRHTDTQYF. The CDR3 DNA follows: TGTGCCAGCAGCGTAGCTTTTTCGCGGCACACAGATACGCAGTATTTT.

The J gene is TRBJ1-2, the V gene TRBV2, with D uncertain. The CDR3 is 13 residues long. Germline V gives CDR1 SNHLY, CDR2 FYNNEI. The germline V and J ends were trimmed by 4 bases and 0 bases, with 6 bases remaining between them. The CDR3 spells CASSGPSNYGYTF. CDR3 DNA sequence: TGTGCCAGCAGTGGACCGTCTAACTATGGCTACACCTTC.

The chain carries TRBV6-5 and TRBJ1-1; D unresolved. In germline, CDR1 is MNHEY, CDR2 SVGAGI. The V gene lost 2 bases and the J gene lost 1 base, with 8 bases spanning the gap. The CDR3 sequence is 14 residues long. The CDR3 loop is CASSYGGPNTEAFF. The CDR3 DNA follows: TGTGCCAGCAGTTACGGAGGGCCGAACACTGAAGCTTTCTTT.

This clonotype was counted only a few times. The chain has TRBV24-1 and TRBJ2-3, with 8 bases aligning to TRBD1. The CDR3 has 17 residues. The junction had 10 bases not matched to a gene; V was cut back by 4 bases and J by 2 bases. The germline V gene encodes CDR1 KGHDR and CDR2 SFDVKD. The CDR3 region is CATSDNPGTGNTDTQYF. CDR3 DNA sequence: TGTGCCACCAGTGACAACCCCGGGACAGGAAACACAGATACGCAGTATTTT.

This clonotype was counted at least ten times. The genes are TRBV29-1 and TRBJ2-7, with D tentatively TRBD2 (6 bases). CDR3 length: 13 amino acids. V lost 4 bases and J lost 1, with 11 bases in between. Germline CDR1 and CDR2: SQVTM and ANQGSEA. CDR3 region: CSVVMGGSYEQYF. The CDR3 region has the DNA TGCAGCGTTGTGATGGGGGGATCCTACGAGCAGTACTTC.

The V and J genes are TRBV4-1 and TRBJ1-2, with 8 positions matching TRBD1. Trimming took 4 bases from V and 7 from J; bases not matched to a gene: 14. The CDR3 spans 16 residues. CDR1 and CDR2 from the germline V gene are MGHRA and YSYEKL. The CDR3 loop is CASSPYNDRGSPGYTF. CDR3 DNA sequence: TGCGCCAGCAGCCCCTACAATGACAGGGGTTCTCCTGGCTACACCTTC.

The chain uses TRBV6-1 and TRBJ2-5, with TRBD1 matching 8 bases. Germline lookup yields CDR1 MNHNS and CDR2 SASEGT. This CDR3 comprises 18 residues. V gave up 7 bases and J gave up 1 base; unmatched junction bases: 17. CDR3 nucleotide sequence: TGTGCCAGCACCACCGAACCTGGCAGGGGGCGCATCCAAGAGACCCAGTACTTC. Its translation is CASTTEPGRGRIQETQYF.

This clonotype was found many times. The chain recombines TRBV12-3 or TRBV12-4 with TRBJ2-1, with a tentative D call TRBD1 (5 bases). The CDR3 length is 12 residues. V lost 5 bases to trimming and J lost 13 bases, with 15 bases between them. In DNA form, the CDR3 reads TGTGCCAGCAGTCCGGACACTGGGGAACAGTTCTTC. Translated: CASSPDTGEQFF.